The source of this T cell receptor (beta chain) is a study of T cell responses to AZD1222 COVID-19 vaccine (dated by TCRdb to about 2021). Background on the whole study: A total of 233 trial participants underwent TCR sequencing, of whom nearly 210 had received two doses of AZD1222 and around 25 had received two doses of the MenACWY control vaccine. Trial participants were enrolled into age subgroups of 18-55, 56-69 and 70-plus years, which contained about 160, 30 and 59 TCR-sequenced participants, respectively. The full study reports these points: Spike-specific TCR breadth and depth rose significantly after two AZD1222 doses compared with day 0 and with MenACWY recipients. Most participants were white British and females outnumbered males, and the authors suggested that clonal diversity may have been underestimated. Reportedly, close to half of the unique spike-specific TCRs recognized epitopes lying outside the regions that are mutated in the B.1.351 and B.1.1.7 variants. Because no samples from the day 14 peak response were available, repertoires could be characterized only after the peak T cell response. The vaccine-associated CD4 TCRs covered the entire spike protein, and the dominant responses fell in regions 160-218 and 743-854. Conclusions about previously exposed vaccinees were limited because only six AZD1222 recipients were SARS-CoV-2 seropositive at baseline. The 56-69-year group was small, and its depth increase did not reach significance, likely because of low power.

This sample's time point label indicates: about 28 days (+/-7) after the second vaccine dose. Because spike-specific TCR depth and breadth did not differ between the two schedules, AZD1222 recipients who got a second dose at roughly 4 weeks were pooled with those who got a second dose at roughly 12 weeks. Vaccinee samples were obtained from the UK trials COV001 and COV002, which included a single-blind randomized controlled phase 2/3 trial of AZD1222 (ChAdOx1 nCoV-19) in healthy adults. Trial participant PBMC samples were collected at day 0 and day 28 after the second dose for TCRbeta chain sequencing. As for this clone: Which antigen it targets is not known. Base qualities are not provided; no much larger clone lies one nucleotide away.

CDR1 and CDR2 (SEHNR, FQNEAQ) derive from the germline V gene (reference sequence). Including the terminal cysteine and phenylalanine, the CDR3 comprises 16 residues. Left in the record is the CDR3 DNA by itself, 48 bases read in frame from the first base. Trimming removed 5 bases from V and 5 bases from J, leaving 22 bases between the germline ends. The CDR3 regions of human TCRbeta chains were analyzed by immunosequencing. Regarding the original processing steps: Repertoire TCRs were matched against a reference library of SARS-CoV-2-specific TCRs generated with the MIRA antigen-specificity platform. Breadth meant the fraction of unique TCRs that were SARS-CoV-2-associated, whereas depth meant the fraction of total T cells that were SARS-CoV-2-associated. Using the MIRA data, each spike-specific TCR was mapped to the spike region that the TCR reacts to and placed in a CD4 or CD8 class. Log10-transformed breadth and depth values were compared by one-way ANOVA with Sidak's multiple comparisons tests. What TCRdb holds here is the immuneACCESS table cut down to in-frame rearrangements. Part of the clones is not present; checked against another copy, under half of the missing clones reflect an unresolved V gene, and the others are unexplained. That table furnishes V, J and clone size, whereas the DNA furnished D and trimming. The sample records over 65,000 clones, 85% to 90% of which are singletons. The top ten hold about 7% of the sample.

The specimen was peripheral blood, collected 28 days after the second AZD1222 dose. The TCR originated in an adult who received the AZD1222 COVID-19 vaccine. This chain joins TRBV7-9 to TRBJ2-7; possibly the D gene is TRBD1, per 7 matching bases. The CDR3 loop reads CASSLPGGGRGNEQYF. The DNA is TGTGCCAGCAGCCTCCCCGGAGGGGGCAGGGGCAACGAGCAGTACTTC.